The sequence of this T cell receptor (beta chain) was determined in a study of cytomegalovirus exposure and HLA in healthy donors. Study details: The 90 to 150 validation repertoires and the roughly 680 first-cohort repertoires shared a platform, a later analysis reported.

TCRdb keeps only in-frame clones here, not all; method: immunoSEQ multiplex PCR. The sample yields a few hundred thousand clones, around 88% seen once. Study-wide results and caveats: A subsequent analysis found that TCR clusters from the first cohort also tended to co-occur in the roughly 120 validation repertoires, with about 95% of cluster scores above 0. Cytomegalovirus association was listed for approximately 150 TCR beta chains.

In the case of this clone: Antigen unknown.

There are 14 residues in the CDR3. V dropped 3 bases and J dropped 1 base, with 10 bases sitting between them. Germline V gene sequence: CDR1 SGHVS, CDR2 FNYEAQ. The receptor's source is a woman aged 18-29 years in good health and CMV-seronegative. Sequenced material: PBMCs. The rearrangement joins TRBV7-6 to TRBJ2-7; D is unclear. CDR3 in DNA: TGTGCCAGCAGCTTTCAAGCAGGTTCCTACGAGCAGTACTTC. Translated, it gives CASSFQAGSYEQYF.